Listed below are T cell receptor beta chains from one sample, sequenced in a study of identical twins. Via MiXCR, TCRdb re-called the 5' RACE reads, giving one row per CDR3 protein. The sample comprises 220,000 or so distinct CDR3 sequences, about 7% of which are singletons, and about 3.6% rests with the top ten. In addition, the sample was reused for a study of yellow fever vaccine responses in identical twins.

Source material: memory (CD45RO+) T cells sorted from blood. These receptors were collected from a woman aged 18-29 years in good health. Both conserved end residues are part of each CDR3. Each record gives: D gene, V gene, CDR3 length, clone size, J gene, CDR3 protein, CDR3 DNA. A D gene is named only where the DNA matches it firmly. Clone size is given for some rows only: seen once, a few or many times, or a class if the clone is expanded.

>-|TRBV2|14|-|TRBJ1-4
CASSETGQGEKLFF
TGTGCCAGCAGTGAAACGGGGCAAGGTGAAAAACTGTTTTTT
>TRBD1|TRBV18|17|many|TRBJ2-6
CASSLGQGAAGANVLTF
TGTGCCAGCTCATTGGGACAGGGGGCTGCTGGGGCCAACGTCCTGACTTTC
>-|TRBV24-1|15|-|TRBJ2-5
CATSDLQAAQETQYF
TGTGCCACCAGTGATTTGCAGGCCGCTCAAGAGACCCAGTACTTC
>-|TRBV4-1|15|few|TRBJ2-1
CASSHGSVLDNEQFF
TGCGCCAGCAGCCATGGCTCAGTTTTGGACAATGAGCAGTTCTTC
>-|TRBV9|13|many|TRBJ2-2
CASSAIGTGELFF
TGTGCCAGCAGCGCCATCGGCACCGGGGAGCTGTTTTTT
>-|TRBV7-3|15|few|TRBJ2-3
CASSFRPSSTDTQYF
TGTGCCAGCAGCTTTAGGCCAAGTAGCACAGATACGCAGTATTTT
>-|TRBV10-3|14|few|TRBJ1-4
CAISEGGPNEKLFF
TGTGCCATCAGTGAAGGGGGTCCTAATGAAAAACTGTTTTTT
>TRBD2|TRBV12-3/TRBV12-4|17|few|TRBJ2-3
CASSFQPGLAGADTQYF
TGTGCCAGCAGTTTTCAGCCGGGACTAGCGGGAGCAGATACGCAGTATTTT
>-|TRBV7-2|16|many|TRBJ2-3
CASSFPWARSTDTQYF
TGTGCCAGCAGCTTCCCTTGGGCCAGGAGCACAGATACGCAGTATTTT
>-|TRBV12-3/TRBV12-4|12|many|TRBJ1-2
CASTTGSHGYTF
TGTGCCAGCACCACAGGGTCTCACGGCTACACCTTC
>-|TRBV7-2|15|few|TRBJ2-1
CASSLLRDRYNEQFF
TGTGCCAGCAGCTTATTGCGGGACCGTTACAATGAGCAGTTCTTC
>-|TRBV10-3|11|few|TRBJ2-3
CAIREIDTQYF
TGTGCCATCAGGGAAATAGATACGCAGTATTTT
>-|TRBV2|12|few|TRBJ2-1
CASSESGSEQFF
TGTGCCAGCAGTGAAAGTGGGAGTGAGCAGTTCTTC
>-|TRBV4-1|16|-|TRBJ1-1
CASSQGERRSNTEAFF
TGCGCCAGCAGCCAAGGAGAACGACGGTCGAACACTGAAGCTTTCTTT
>-|TRBV24-1|14|many|TRBJ2-5
CATSDTTVQETQYF
TGTGCCACCAGTGACACGACAGTCCAAGAGACCCAGTACTTC
>-|TRBV12-3/TRBV12-4|15|few|TRBJ2-2
CASKLQGGGSGELFF
TGTGCCAGCAAGTTACAGGGGGGGGGCTCCGGGGAGCTGTTTTTT
>TRBD2|TRBV9|15|-|TRBJ2-2
CASSGTSGTAGELFF
TGTGCCAGCAGCGGGACTAGCGGGACAGCCGGGGAGCTGTTTTTT
>-|TRBV12-3/TRBV12-4|15|-|TRBJ2-2
CASTTGFAGTGELFF
TGTGCCAGCACTACCGGGTTCGCGGGCACCGGGGAGCTGTTTTTT
>-|TRBV20-1|16|-|TRBJ2-5
CSARSSPEGVEETQYF
TGCAGTGCTAGATCCTCGCCCGAGGGGGTGGAGGAGACCCAGTACTTC
>-|TRBV5-1|12|many|TRBJ2-2
CASSARSGELFF
TGCGCCAGCAGCGCGCGGTCCGGGGAGCTGTTTTTT
>-|TRBV2|14|few|TRBJ2-7
CACSGAGGIYEQYF
TGTGCCTGTAGTGGGGCCGGGGGTATCTACGAGCAGTACTTC
>-|TRBV2|13|-|TRBJ2-2
CASRGRDTGELFF
TGTGCCAGCAGGGGCAGGGACACCGGGGAGCTGTTTTTT